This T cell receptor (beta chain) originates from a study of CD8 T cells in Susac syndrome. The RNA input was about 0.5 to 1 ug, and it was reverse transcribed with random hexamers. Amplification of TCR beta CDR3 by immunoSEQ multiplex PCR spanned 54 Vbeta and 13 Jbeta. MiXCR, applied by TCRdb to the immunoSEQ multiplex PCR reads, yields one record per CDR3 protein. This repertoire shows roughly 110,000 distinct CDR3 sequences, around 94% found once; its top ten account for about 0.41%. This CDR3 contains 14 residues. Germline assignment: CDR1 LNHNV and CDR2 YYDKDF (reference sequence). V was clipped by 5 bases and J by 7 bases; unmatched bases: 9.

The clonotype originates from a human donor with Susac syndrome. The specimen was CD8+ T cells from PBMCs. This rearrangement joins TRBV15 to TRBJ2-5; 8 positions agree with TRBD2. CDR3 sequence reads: CATSFSGTSRTQYF. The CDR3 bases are TGTGCCACCAGCTTCTCCGGGACTAGTAGGACCCAGTACTTC.